The present TCR beta chain was sequenced within a study of T cell responses to AZD1222 COVID-19 vaccine. Turning to this clone: The antigen is undetermined.

Method: immunoSEQ multiplex PCR; TCRdb's copy keeps in-frame clones and lacks some. The sample lists about 140,000 clones, roughly 92% occurring once. V gave up 1 base and J gave up 5 bases; unmatched junction bases: 13. Germline values: CDR1 LGHDT, CDR2 YNNKEL (reference sequence). The CDR3 is 18 residues long. Study results and caveats: Regions 160-218 and 743-854 held dominance among vaccine-associated CD4 TCRs, which spanned spike. Possibly, clonal diversity was underestimated; donors were largely white British and included more females. Spike-specific TCR breadth and depth were elevated following two AZD1222 doses.

J is TRBJ2-1 and V is TRBV3-1 (or the pseudogene TRBV3-2); TRBD1 matches 8 bases. This sequence was found in an adult in good health. The sequencing here drew on peripheral blood, taken on day 0 of AZD1222 vaccination. The CDR3 region is CASSQAYPAGGLHNEQFF. The CDR3, as DNA: TGTGCCAGCAGCCAAGCCTACCCGGCAGGGGGCTTACACAATGAGCAGTTCTTC.